Below, one T cell receptor (beta chain) is given with its context. This entry belongs to a study of blood T cell repertoires in COVID-19. In the study overall: Samples of COVID-19 (acute and convalescent) were obtained from the United States, Italy and Spain.

As processed by the authors: Reference gene primer amplification gave nucleated cell count estimates. The method was immunoSEQ multiplex PCR; TCRdb's version includes in-frame clones alone and lacks a portion of them. Clonal size and the V and J genes are those of that table, whereas D and trimming came from the DNA. This repertoire shows under 250,000 clones, under 90% found once; its top ten account for about 2.7%. The origin of this receptor is a woman aged 40 to 55 with active or convalescent COVID-19. The sample taken for sequencing was peripheral blood.

CDR3 DNA: TGTGCCAGCACTATGACAGGGGTCTACGCTTTCTTT. Translating it yields CASTMTGVYAFF. This rearrangement joins TRBV28 to TRBJ1-1; 8 nucleotides match TRBD1. Per germline, CDR1 MDHEN and CDR2 SYDVKM. The CDR3 spans 12 residues. Trimming at V came to 7 bases and at J to 11 bases, leaving 9 bases not matched to a gene.